Below, 5 T cell receptor beta chains from the same sample are listed, as sequenced in a study of chemoradiotherapy in HPV16-positive cancers. Generated by immunoSEQ multiplex PCR, the TCRdb table keeps only in-frame clones and is missing some. The sample has roughly 5,800 clones, approximately 91% seen once. The sequencing used blood, collected from a patient who underwent chemoradiotherapy. These receptors were obtained from a human donor with HPV-associated anogenital cancer.

This chain uses TRBV5-1 with TRBJ2-5; tentative D call: TRBD1 (5 bases). V shed 2 bases and J shed 5 bases, with 19 bases lying between them. This CDR3 spans 16 amino acids. CDR1 is SGHRS and CDR2 is YFSETQ in the germline V gene. The DNA of the CDR3 is TGCGCCAGCAGCTTTAATCCCCAGGGCCCTGAGGAGACCCAGTACTTC. Encoded protein: CASSFNPQGPEETQYF.

The chain links TRBV5-8 to TRBJ2-6; no clear D gene. CDR1 SGHTS and CDR2 YDEGEE come from the germline V gene. V lost 4 bases and J lost 1, with 9 bases in between. This CDR3 has 15 amino acids. This chain's CDR3 is CASSPWQSGANVLTF. The DNA for the CDR3 is TGTGCCAGCAGCCCCTGGCAGTCTGGGGCCAACGTCCTGACTTTC.

V is TRBV6-6 and J is TRBJ1-2; D is uncertain. Trimming left V 6 bases short and J 4 bases short, with 15 bases between. The CDR3 has 14 amino acids. CDR1 MNHNY and CDR2 SVGAGI come from the germline V gene (reference sequence). The CDR3 bases are TGTGCCAGCAGCTCCCTCGGCGAGCTCTATGGCTACACCTTC. Protein sequence: CASSSLGELYGYTF.

This clone was seen only once. The V gene is TRBV7-2, the J gene TRBJ1-1; no clear D. The germline V gene encodes CDR1 SGHTA and CDR2 FQGNSA. The CDR3 covers 13 residues. V shed 5 bases and J shed 2 bases, with 9 bases lying between them. The CDR3 loop is CASSVTRNTEAFF. Here the CDR3 DNA reads TGTGCCAGCAGCGTTACGCGAAACACTGAAGCTTTCTTT.

The V gene is TRBV7-9, the J gene TRBJ1-5; 7 positions agree with TRBD1. V trimming: 1 base; J trimming: 5 bases; junction bases outside the gene matches: 8. The CDR3 sequence is 16 residues long. The germline gives CDR1 SEHNR, CDR2 FQNEAQ (reference sequence). The CDR3 loop reads CASSLGAGGYHQPQHF. The CDR3 DNA follows: TGTGCCAGCAGCTTAGGCGCAGGGGGTTATCATCAGCCCCAGCATTTT.